This T cell receptor beta chain derives from a study of control samples from healthy donors and cancer patients. Profiled with immunoSEQ multiplex PCR; TCRdb holds only in-frame clones, not every one. The profile shows tens of thousands of clones, around 87% of them singletons. Sequences were obtained from PBMCs. This receptor was taken from a woman aged 50 to 60 with head and neck cancer.

The CDR3 sequence is CASSRDRSTDTQYF. The CDR3 nucleotides are TGCGCCAGCAGCCGGGACAGGAGCACAGATACGCAGTATTTT. The chain combines TRBV5-1 with TRBJ2-3, with TRBD1 matching 8 bases. This CDR3 is built from 14 residues. In germline, CDR1 is SGHRS, CDR2 YFSETQ. The ends lost 4 bases at V and 0 bases at J; junction bases unmatched: 1.